The next 15 T cell receptor beta chains were all read from a single sample in a study of T cell responses to AZD1222 COVID-19 vaccine. Produced via immunoSEQ multiplex PCR; TCRdb's table is partial and in-frame only. Here the sample spans roughly 140,000 clones, roughly 91% being singletons. Sequencing used peripheral blood, obtained on day 0 of AZD1222 vaccination. The origin of the receptors is an adult in good health.

The V and J genes are TRBV9 and TRBJ2-7; 8 positions agree with TRBD1. Trimming at V came to 4 bases and at J to 6 bases, leaving 12 bases not matched to a gene. Germline V gene data show CDR1 as SGDLS and CDR2 as YYNGEE. The CDR3 runs 15 residues. The CDR3 loop reads CASSSLSQGAGEQYF. Written as DNA, the CDR3 is TGTGCCAGCAGCTCACTCTCCCAGGGGGCCGGCGAGCAGTACTTC. The full variable domain, rest sourced from reference TRBV9 and TRBJ2-7, is DSGVTQTPKHLITATGQRVTLRCSPRSGDLSVYWYQQSLDQGLQFLIQYYNGEERAKGNILERFSAQQFPDLHSELNLSSLELGDSALYFCASSSLSQGAGEQYFGPGTRLTVT.

The chain combines TRBV7-6 with TRBJ1-5; D gene uncertain. The CDR3 is 16 amino acids. With 1 base removed from V and 1 base from J, the gap between germline ends came to 11 bases. Looked up from germline, CDR1 is SGHVS and CDR2 is FNYEAQ. The CDR3: CASSLGKGKSNQPQHF. DNA of the CDR3: TGTGCCAGCAGCTTAGGGAAGGGAAAAAGCAATCAGCCCCAGCATTTT.

This clone was seen only once. The chain combines TRBV10-1 with TRBJ2-2; 9 bases line up with TRBD2. With 4 bases clipped from V and 6 bases from J, the junction kept 3 bases outside the gene matches. The CDR3 loop spans 14 amino acids. Germline values: CDR1 WNHNN, CDR2 SYGVQD (reference sequence). The CDR3 DNA is TGCGCCAGCAGTGGGACTAGCGTCGCCGGGGAGCTGTTTTTT. Translated: CASSGTSVAGELFF.

The rearrangement joins TRBV2 to TRBJ2-1; TRBD2 aligns across 11 bases. Trimming removed 5 bases from V and 4 bases from J; junction bases left unmatched: 1. This CDR3 comprises 14 residues. The V gene's germline CDR1 is SNHLY and CDR2 FYNNEI. CDR3 DNA sequence: TGTGCCAGCAGTCGGACTAGCGGGTACAATGAGCAGTTCTTC. Amino acid sequence: CASSRTSGYNEQFF.

This chain joins TRBV7-9 and TRBJ1-2; D ambiguous. The CDR3 has 12 residues. Germline values: CDR1 SEHNR, CDR2 FQNEAQ (reference sequence). The ends were cut back, 5 bases at V and 5 bases at J, with 9 bases in the middle. As DNA, the CDR3 is TGTGCCAGCAGCACAACAGCTTATGGCTACACCTTC. Translated, it gives CASSTTAYGYTF.

The rearrangement joins TRBV11-2 to TRBJ1-5; D remains unclear. The V end lost 4 bases, the J end lost 1 base, and 11 bases lay between the germline ends. CDR3 length equals 15 residues. The germline CDR1 and CDR2 sequences are SGHAT and FQNNGV. This chain's CDR3 is CASSSTPGSNQPQHF. The CDR3 coding sequence is TGTGCCAGCAGCTCGACGCCGGGAAGCAATCAGCCCCAGCATTTT.

The chain employs TRBV11-2 and TRBJ2-7, with D tentatively TRBD1 or TRBD2 (5 bases each). From germline, CDR1 is SGHAT and CDR2 FQNNGV. The CDR3 has 16 residues. V gave up 2 bases and J gave up 1 base, with 15 bases separating them. The CDR3 region has the DNA TGTGCCAGCAGCTTAAAGGGGAGAGGAGGATCCTACGAGCAGTACTTC. Its translation is CASSLKGRGGSYEQYF. The full variable domain, in which reference TRBV11-2 and TRBJ2-7 provide the parts outside the CDR3, is EAGVAQSPRYKIIEKRQSVAFWCNPISGHATLYWYQQILGQGPKLLIQFQNNGVVDDSQLPKDRFSAERLKGVDSTLKIQPAKLEDSAVYLCASSLKGRGGSYEQYFGPGTRLTVT.

This clone has more than one count but fewer than ten. This chain's CDR3 is CASSSPQQGEYSPLHF. In nucleotides, the CDR3 is TGTGCCAGCAGCTCCCCGCAACAGGGTGAATATTCACCCCTCCACTTT. V and J are TRBV5-6 and TRBJ1-6; a possible D gene is TRBD1 (6 bases). Looked up from germline, CDR1 is SGHDT and CDR2 is YYEEEE. The CDR3 has 16 amino acids. Trimming removed 3 bases at V and 8 bases at J, with 18 bases between. The variable domain in full, with the rest retrieved from reference TRBV5-6 and TRBJ1-6, is DAGVTQSPTHLIKTRGQQVTLRCSPKSGHDTVSWYQQALGQGPQFIFQYYEEEERQRGNFPDRFSGHQFPNYSSELNVNALLLGDSALYLCASSSPQQGEYSPLHFGNGTRLTVT.

The chain carries TRBV2 and TRBJ1-2; D remains unclear. This CDR3 is 14 amino acids long. Germline-derived CDR1 and CDR2 are SNHLY and FYNNEI. Trimming cost V 8 bases and J 2 bases, with 15 bases left between them. The CDR3 here is CASSLEVVNYGYTF. The CDR3 coding sequence is TGTGCCAGCTCACTAGAGGTCGTAAACTATGGCTACACCTTC.

This sequence joins TRBV18 and TRBJ1-1; no definite D call. The CDR3 covers 13 residues. Germline CDR1 KGHSH, CDR2 LQKENI. Trimming removed 6 bases from V and 8 bases from J, with 16 bases in between. The CDR3: CASSLHSTAEAFF. The DNA of the CDR3 is TGTGCCAGCTCCCTACACAGTACCGCCGAAGCTTTCTTT.

This chain links TRBV5-8 with TRBJ1-5; D not certain. In germline, CDR1 is SGHTS, CDR2 YDEGEE. The CDR3 runs 15 residues. The V gene lost 0 bases and the J gene lost 5 bases, with 12 bases spanning the gap. CDR3 protein: CASSLEASSYQPQHF. The CDR3 nucleotides are TGTGCCAGCAGCTTGGAAGCGAGTAGTTATCAGCCCCAGCATTTT.

The gene calls are TRBV2 and TRBJ2-3; TRBD1 agrees at 11 bases. The V gene end was trimmed by 6 bases and the J gene end by 5 bases; junction bases not matched to a gene: 7. This CDR3 comprises 15 residues. Germline V gene data show CDR1 as SNHLY and CDR2 as FYNNEI. CDR3 DNA sequence: TGTGCCAGCAGCGCCGGACAGGGGGCTGGAGATACGCAGTATTTT. Amino acid sequence: CASSAGQGAGDTQYF.

The V and J genes are TRBV2 and TRBJ2-3, with 13 bases aligning to TRBD2. Germline lookup yields CDR1 SNHLY and CDR2 FYNNEI. Unmatched junction bases numbered 3, after V lost 9 bases and J lost 6 bases. The CDR3 is 13 amino acids. The CDR3 sequence: CASGLAGVDTQYF. Here the CDR3 DNA reads TGTGCCAGTGGACTAGCGGGGGTGGATACGCAGTATTTT. Based on the CDR3 plus reference TRBV2 and TRBJ2-3, the full variable domain is EPEVTQTPSHQVTQMGQEVILRCVPISNHLYFYWYRQILGQKVEFLVSFYNNEISEKSEIFDDQFSVERPDGSNFTLKIRSTKLEDSAMYFCASGLAGVDTQYFGPGTRLTVL.

This clone showed up just a few times. The gene calls are TRBV6-5 and TRBJ2-2; D possibly corresponds to TRBD1 (5 bases). The CDR3 spans 15 residues. The V and J ends lost 4 bases and 4 bases respectively, with 13 bases between them. CDR1 and CDR2 from the germline V gene are MNHEY and SVGAGI. In DNA, the CDR3 is TGTGCCAGCAGTTTCCAGGGCTGGGGCACCGGGGAGCTGTTTTTT. The encoded protein is CASSFQGWGTGELFF.

This clone was recorded once. The V gene is TRBV2, the J gene TRBJ1-2; no definite D call. Germline lookup yields CDR1 SNHLY and CDR2 FYNNEI. V gave up 4 bases and J gave up 0 bases, with 24 bases separating them. The CDR3 extends over 19 amino acids. CDR3 sequence (DNA): TGTGCCAGCAGTGGATTAGGGTCGGCAATCCGGACCTCTAACTATGGCTACACCTTC. Amino acids: CASSGLGSAIRTSNYGYTF.